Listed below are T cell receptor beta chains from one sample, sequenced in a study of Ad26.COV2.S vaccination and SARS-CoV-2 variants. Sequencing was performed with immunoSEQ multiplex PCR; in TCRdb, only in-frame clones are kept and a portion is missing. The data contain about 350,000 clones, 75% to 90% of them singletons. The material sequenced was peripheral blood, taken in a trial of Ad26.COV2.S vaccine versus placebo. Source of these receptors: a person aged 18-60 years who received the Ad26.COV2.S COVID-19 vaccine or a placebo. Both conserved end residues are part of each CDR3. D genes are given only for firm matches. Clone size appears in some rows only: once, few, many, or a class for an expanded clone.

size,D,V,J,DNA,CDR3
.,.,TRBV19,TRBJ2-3,TGTGCCAGTAGTATGACACTCTACACAGATACGCAGTATTTT,CASSMTLYTDTQYF
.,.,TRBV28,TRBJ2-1,TGTGCCAGCAGGTCGATGAGGCCGTCCTACAATGAGCAGTTCTTC,CASRSMRPSYNEQFF
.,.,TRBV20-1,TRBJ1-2,TGCAGTGCTAGGGAGTATGGCTACACCTTC,CSAREYGYTF
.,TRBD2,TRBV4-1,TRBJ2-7,TGCGCCAGCAGCCAAGAAAGGCGGGGGGTCTACGAGCAGTACTTC,CASSQERRGVYEQYF
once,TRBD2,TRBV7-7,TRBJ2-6,TGTGCCGGAGACTACGGGAGGGCCCCTGGGGCCAACGTCCTGACTTTC,CAGDYGRAPGANVLTF
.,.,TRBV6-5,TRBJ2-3,TGTGCCAGCAGGCAGCTCGACAGCACAGATACGCAGTATTTT,CASRQLDSTDTQYF
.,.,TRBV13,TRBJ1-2,TGTGCCAGTTCCGCTGGTACCTATGGCTACACCTTC,CASSAGTYGYTF
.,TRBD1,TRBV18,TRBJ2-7,TGTGCCAGCTCAACGGGGACAGCAAGCTCCTACGAGCAGTACTTC,CASSTGTASSYEQYF
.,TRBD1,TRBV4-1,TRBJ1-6,TGCGCCAGCAGCCCACCAGGACAGGGAATACCCCTCCACTTT,CASSPPGQGIPLHF
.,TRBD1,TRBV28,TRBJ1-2,TGTGCCAGCCACCAGGGCGCAGGGGGCGATCGTGGCTACACCTTC,CASHQGAGGDRGYTF
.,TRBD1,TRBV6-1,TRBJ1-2,TGTGCCAGCCGTGACAGGGGAGGCCTCTATGGCTACACCTTC,CASRDRGGLYGYTF
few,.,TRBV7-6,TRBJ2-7,TGTGCCAGCAGCTTAAAGGTGGGGCCCTACGAGCAGTACTTC,CASSLKVGPYEQYF
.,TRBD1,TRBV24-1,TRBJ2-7,TGTGCCACCAGCCAGACAGGGTACGAGCAGTACTTC,CATSQTGYEQYF
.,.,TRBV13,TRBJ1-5,TGTGCCAGCAGCCTTGACCGTCAACTAAGGCCCCAGCATTTT,CASSLDRQLRPQHF
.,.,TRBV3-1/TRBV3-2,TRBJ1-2,TGTGCCAGCAGCCATGTGGGTCTTCGGGCTAACTATGGCTACACCTTC,CASSHVGLRANYGYTF
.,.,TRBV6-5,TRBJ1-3,TGTGCCAGCAGTCCGGGGTCAAACACCATATATTTT,CASSPGSNTIYF
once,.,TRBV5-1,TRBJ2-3,TGCGCCAGCAGTAGACAGGAAAGTACTTATTTTGATACGCAGTATTTT,CASSRQESTYFDTQYF
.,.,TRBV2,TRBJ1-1,TGTGCCAGCAGAACGGGGCTCGGCACTGAAGCTTTCTTT,CASRTGLGTEAFF
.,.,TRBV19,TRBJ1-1,TGTGCCAGTAGCACACAGGAGAACACTGAAGCTTTCTTT,CASSTQENTEAFF
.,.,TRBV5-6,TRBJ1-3,TGTGCCAGCAGCTTGGGGGGACTCTCTGGAAACACCATATATTTT,CASSLGGLSGNTIYF
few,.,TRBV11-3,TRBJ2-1,TGTGCCAGCAGCTTCGGGAGTTACTCCTACAATGAGCAGTTCTTC,CASSFGSYSYNEQFF
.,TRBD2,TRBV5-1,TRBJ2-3,TGCGCCAGCAGCCCGGCGGGGGGTTCAGATACGCAGTATTTT,CASSPAGGSDTQYF
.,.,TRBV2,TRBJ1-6,TGTGCCAGCAGCGCGGACAGTTCACCCCTCCACTTT,CASSADSSPLHF
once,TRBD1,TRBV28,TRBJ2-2,TGTGCCAGCAGTTTTCCCAGGGGGACCGGGGAGCTGTTTTTT,CASSFPRGTGELFF
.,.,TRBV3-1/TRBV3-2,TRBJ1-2,TGTGCCAGCAGCCATTTGCGAGGCTACACCTTC,CASSHLRGYTF
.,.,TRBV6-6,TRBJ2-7,TGTGCCAGCAGGCCCGGACCTGGACAGACCTACGAGCAGTACTTC,CASRPGPGQTYEQYF
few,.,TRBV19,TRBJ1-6,TGTGCCAGTAAAACAGTGAAACGAGATAATTCACCCCTCCACTTT,CASKTVKRDNSPLHF
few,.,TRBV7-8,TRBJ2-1,TGTGCCAGCAGCGTAGGGTTCCGAGCTGGCTACAATGAGCAGTTCTTC,CASSVGFRAGYNEQFF
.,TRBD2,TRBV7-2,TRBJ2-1,TGTGCCAGCAGCTTACTAGCGGGAAGGAATGAGCAGTTCTTC,CASSLLAGRNEQFF
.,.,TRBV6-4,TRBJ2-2,TGTGCCAGCAGTGACTGGGCAGGACCTGCCCCCCTGAACACCGGGGAGCTGTTTTTT,CASSDWAGPAPLNTGELFF
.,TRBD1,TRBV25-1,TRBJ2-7,TGTGCCAGCAGTGAAACCCCCCGACAGGGGTTTTTCTACGAGCAGTACTTC,CASSETPRQGFFYEQYF
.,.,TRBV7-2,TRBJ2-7,TGTGCCAGCAGCTTAAGACTGCCCCCCTACGAGCAGTACTTC,CASSLRLPPYEQYF
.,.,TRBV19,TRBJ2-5,TGTGCCACCCAGAATCCTATGCGGGAAGGGGGGGAGACCCAGTACTTC,CATQNPMREGGETQYF
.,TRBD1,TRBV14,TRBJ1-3,TGTGCCAGCAGCTCTCGGACAGGGACTGGAAACACCATATATTTT,CASSSRTGTGNTIYF
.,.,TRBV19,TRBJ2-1,TGTGCCAGTAGTAAGGCTCTACTACGGGGCGGAACCTACAATGAGCAGTTCTTC,CASSKALLRGGTYNEQFF
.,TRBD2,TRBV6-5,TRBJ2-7,TGTGCCAGCAGTTACCTAGAGCGGGGCGGCGAGCAGTACTTC,CASSYLERGGEQYF
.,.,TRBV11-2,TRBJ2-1,TGTGCCAGCAGCTTAGATACGTTCGGGAATGAGCAGTTCTTC,CASSLDTFGNEQFF
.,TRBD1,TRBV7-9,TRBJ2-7,TGTGCCAGCAGCCCCCAACAGGGGGGCTACGAGCAGTACTTC,CASSPQQGGYEQYF
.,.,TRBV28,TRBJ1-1,TGTGCCACTAATTTTGTGGGGGGGAACACTGAAGCTTTCTTT,CATNFVGGNTEAFF
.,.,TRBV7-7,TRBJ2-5,TGTGCTAGCAGCCCACACGAGCGGACGCAAGAGACCCAGTACTTC,CASSPHERTQETQYF
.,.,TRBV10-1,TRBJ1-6,TGCGCCAGCAGTGTGGCAGGGGATTCACCCCTCCACTTT,CASSVAGDSPLHF
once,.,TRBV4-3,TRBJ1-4,TGCGCCAGCAGCCTGCAACCGGGCAGGGATGAAAAACTGTTTTTT,CASSLQPGRDEKLFF